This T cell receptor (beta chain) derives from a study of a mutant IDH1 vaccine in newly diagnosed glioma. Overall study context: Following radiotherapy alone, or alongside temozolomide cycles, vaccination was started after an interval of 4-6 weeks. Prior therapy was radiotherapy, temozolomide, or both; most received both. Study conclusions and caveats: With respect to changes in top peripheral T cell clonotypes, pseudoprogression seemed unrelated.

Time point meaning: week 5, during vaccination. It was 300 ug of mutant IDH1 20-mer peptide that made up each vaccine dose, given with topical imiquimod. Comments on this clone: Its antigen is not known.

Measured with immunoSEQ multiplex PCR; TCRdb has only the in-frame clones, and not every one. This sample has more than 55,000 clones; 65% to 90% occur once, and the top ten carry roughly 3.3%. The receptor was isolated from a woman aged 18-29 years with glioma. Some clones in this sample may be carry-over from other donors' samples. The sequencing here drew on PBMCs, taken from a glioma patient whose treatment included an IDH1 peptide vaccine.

CDR3 region: CASGGLAGVYEQYF. The CDR3, as DNA: TGTGCCAGCGGTGGACTAGCGGGGGTCTACGAGCAGTACTTC. V and J are TRBV7-2 and TRBJ2-7; 13 nucleotides match TRBD2. Germline assignment: CDR1 SGHTA and CDR2 FQGNSA. The CDR3 has 14 residues. The V segment lost 8 bases and the J segment 3 bases; nucleotides outside the gene matches: 4.